The clone carrying this T cell receptor beta chain was counted only a few times. In Seattle, patients joined the study during active infection and were tracked longitudinally. The entry originates in a study of blood T cell repertoires in COVID-19. Turning to the study itself: Donors in the United States, Italy and Spain gave samples during acute or convalescent COVID-19. From T cells, B-cell-depleted T cells, or PBMCs came the material, which was cDNA or gDNA.

In the study's own analysis: Counts of nucleated cells, estimated from reference gene primer amplification, were obtained. Produced via immunoSEQ multiplex PCR; TCRdb's table is partial and in-frame only. The V and J calls and clone size come from that table; D and trimming were worked out from the DNA. The sample contains about 49,000 clones, under 90% of which appear only once. The germline gives CDR1 DFQATT, CDR2 SNEGSKA (reference sequence). CDR3 length: 14 amino acids. Trimming took 3 bases from V and 7 from J; bases not matched to a gene: 7. Sequencing used peripheral blood. The receptor was isolated from a woman aged 80 or over with COVID-19, enrolled during active disease. The chain uses TRBV20-1 and TRBJ2-1, with 9 nucleotides matching TRBD1. CDR3 DNA: TGCAGTGCTAGTAATCCGGGACAGGGAAATGAGCAGTTCTTC. This gives the protein CSASNPGQGNEQFF.